This T cell receptor (beta chain) was captured by sequencing in a study of identical twins. In this sample, this clonotype turned up a few times. Its antigen is undetermined. TCRdb reanalysed the 5' RACE reads using MiXCR and keeps one entry per CDR3 protein. The repertoire has 460,000 or so distinct CDR3 sequences, 12% to 15% of them found once; the top ten carry about 0.54%. Notes on the study in general: Low generation-probability sequences were in excess among twin-shared out-of-frame alpha sequences.

Trimming left V 3 bases short and J 9 bases short, with 8 bases between. The CDR3 consists of 11 residues. Germline loops: CDR1 DFQATT, CDR2 SNEGSKA (reference sequence). These data are also associated with another study on yellow fever vaccine responses in identical twins.

The chain combines TRBV20-1 with TRBJ2-2; D is undetermined. The TCR comes from a woman aged 18 to 35 in good health. Sequences were obtained from CD4+ T cells sorted from blood. CDR3 nucleotide sequence: TGCAGTGCTAGCTTGCTACGGGAGCTGTTTTTT. Residues: CSASLLRELFF.